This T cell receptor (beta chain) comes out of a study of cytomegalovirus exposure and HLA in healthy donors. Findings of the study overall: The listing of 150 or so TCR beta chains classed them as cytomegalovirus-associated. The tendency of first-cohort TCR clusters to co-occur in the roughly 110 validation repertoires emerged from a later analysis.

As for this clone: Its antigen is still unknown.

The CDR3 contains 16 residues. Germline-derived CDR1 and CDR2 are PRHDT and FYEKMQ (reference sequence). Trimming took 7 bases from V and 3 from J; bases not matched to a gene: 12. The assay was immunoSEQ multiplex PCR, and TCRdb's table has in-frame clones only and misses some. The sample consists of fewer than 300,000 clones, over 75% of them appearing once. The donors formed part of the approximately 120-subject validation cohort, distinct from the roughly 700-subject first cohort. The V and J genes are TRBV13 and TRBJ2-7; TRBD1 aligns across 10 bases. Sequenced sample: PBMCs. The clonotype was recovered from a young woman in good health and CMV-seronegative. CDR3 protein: CASTPGTGDNYYEQYF. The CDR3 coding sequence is TGTGCCAGCACCCCCGGGACAGGGGACAACTACTACGAGCAGTACTTC. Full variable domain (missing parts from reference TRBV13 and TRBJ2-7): AAGVIQSPRHLIKEKRETATLKCYPIPRHDTVYWYQQGPGQDPQFLISFYEKMQSDKGSIPDRFSAQQFSDYHSELNMSSLELGDSALYFCASTPGTGDNYYEQYFGPGTRLTVT.